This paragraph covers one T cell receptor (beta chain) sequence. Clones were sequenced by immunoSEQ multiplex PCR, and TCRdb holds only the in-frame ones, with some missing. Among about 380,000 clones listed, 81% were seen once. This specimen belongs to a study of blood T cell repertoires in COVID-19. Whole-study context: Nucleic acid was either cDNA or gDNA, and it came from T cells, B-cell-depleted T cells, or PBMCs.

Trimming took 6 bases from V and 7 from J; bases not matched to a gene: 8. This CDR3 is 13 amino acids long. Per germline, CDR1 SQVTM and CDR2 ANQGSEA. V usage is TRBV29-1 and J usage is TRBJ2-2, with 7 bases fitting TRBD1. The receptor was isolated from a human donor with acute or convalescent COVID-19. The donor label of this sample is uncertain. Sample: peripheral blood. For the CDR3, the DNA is TGCAGCGTCCGACAGGGTTCGGTCGGGGAGCTGTTTTTT. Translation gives CSVRQGSVGELFF.